The clone carrying this T cell receptor beta chain has just one count. The record originates from a study of T cell responses to AZD1222 COVID-19 vaccine. The CDR3 totals 15 residues. Germline values: CDR1 LNHDA, CDR2 SQIVND (reference sequence). With V trimmed by 5 bases and J by 4 bases, 5 bases remained unmatched. The table came from immunoSEQ multiplex PCR; TCRdb's copy has only in-frame clones and leaves some out. Altogether over 150,000 clones are present, about 89% being singletons, with the ten largest covering approximately 3.7%. The starting material was peripheral blood, obtained 28 days after the second AZD1222 dose. The chain joins TRBV19 to TRBJ2-1; TRBD1 matches at 10 bases. This TCR came from an adult who received the AZD1222 COVID-19 vaccine. CDR3 protein: CASSDWTGGYNEQFF. CDR3 sequence (DNA): TGTGCCAGTAGTGACTGGACAGGGGGTTACAATGAGCAGTTCTTC.